The clone carrying this T cell receptor (beta chain) is a singleton in its sample. Its specificity is not known. MiXCR, run by TCRdb on the 5' RACE reads, gives a single entry per CDR3 protein. The table lists a few hundred thousand distinct CDR3 sequences, around 15% of them singletons. The sample is drawn from a study of T-cell memory formation after mild COVID-19. Findings and limits, study-wide: There was a balanced CD4/CD8 profile in clones contracting day 15 to 85, and later expanders leaned CD4+. Those CD4+ clones that contracted were mainly in CM and EM (CD8+ ones in EMRA).

The clonotype was recovered from a young man who had mild COVID-19 (a few samples of this study predate the infection). Cell type and time point are not known. Input material: PBMCs or a T cell subset sorted from them (not recorded which).

CDR3 amino acids: CASSLASGLEETQYF. CDR3 coding DNA: TGCGCCAGCAGCTTGGCCTCTGGGTTAGAAGAGACCCAGTACTTC. V is TRBV5-1 and J is TRBJ2-5; D is unresolved. This CDR3 contains 15 residues. Germline CDR1 SGHRS, CDR2 YFSETQ. V gave up 0 bases and J gave up 3 bases, with 12 bases separating them.